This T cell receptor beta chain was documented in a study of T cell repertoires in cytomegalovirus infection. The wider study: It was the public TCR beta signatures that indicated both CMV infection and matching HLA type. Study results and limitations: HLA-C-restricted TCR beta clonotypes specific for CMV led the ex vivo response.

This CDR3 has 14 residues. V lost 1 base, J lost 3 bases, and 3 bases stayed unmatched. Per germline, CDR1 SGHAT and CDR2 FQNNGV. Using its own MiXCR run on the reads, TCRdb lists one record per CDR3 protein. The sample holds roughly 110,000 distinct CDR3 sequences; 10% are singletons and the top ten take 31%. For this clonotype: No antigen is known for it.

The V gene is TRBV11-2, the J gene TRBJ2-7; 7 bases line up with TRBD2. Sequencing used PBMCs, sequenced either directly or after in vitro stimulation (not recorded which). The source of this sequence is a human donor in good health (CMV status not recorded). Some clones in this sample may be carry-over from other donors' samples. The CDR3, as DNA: TGTGCCAGCAGCTTAGCGTCTAGCGGCTACGAGCAGTACGTC. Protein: CASSLASSGYEQYV.